This T cell receptor beta chain was sequenced in a study of cytomegalovirus exposure and HLA in healthy donors. Overall study findings and caveats: When analyzed later, a missense DCLRE1C variant was found to be linked to TCR beta V- and J-gene trimming. Available immune exposure information covered CMV serostatus only. Most TCR beta V segments were productive about 87% or about 30% of the time in an earlier analysis. Highest at DRB1 and lowest at HLA-C, TCR association rates differed among HLA loci in a later analysis.

Note on this clone: Its matching antigen is unknown.

Losses at the gene ends were 4 bases for V and 7 bases for J; bases not matched to a gene: 7. This CDR3 is 14 amino acids long. Germline V gene data show CDR1 as SGHNT and CDR2 as YYREEE (reference sequence). The primer mix had 60 Vbeta and 13 Jbeta primers. Data came from immunoSEQ multiplex PCR; TCRdb stores just in-frame clones and leaves some out. The sample consists of about 160,000 clones, about 77% of them appearing once. Sample: PBMCs. This sequence joins TRBV5-4 and TRBJ1-4; 7 positions match TRBD1. The receptor's source is a man aged 30 to 45 in good health and CMV-seronegative. CDR3 residues: CASSPRQGSEKLFF. The CDR3 region has the DNA TGTGCCAGCAGCCCCAGACAGGGTAGTGAAAAACTGTTTTTT. The full variable domain, in which reference TRBV5-4 and TRBJ1-4 provide the parts outside the CDR3, is ETGVTQSPTHLIKTRGQQVTLRCSSQSGHNTVSWYQQALGQGPQFIFQYYREEENGRGNFPPRFSGLQFPNYSSELNVNALELDDSALYLCASSPRQGSEKLFFGSGTQLSVL.